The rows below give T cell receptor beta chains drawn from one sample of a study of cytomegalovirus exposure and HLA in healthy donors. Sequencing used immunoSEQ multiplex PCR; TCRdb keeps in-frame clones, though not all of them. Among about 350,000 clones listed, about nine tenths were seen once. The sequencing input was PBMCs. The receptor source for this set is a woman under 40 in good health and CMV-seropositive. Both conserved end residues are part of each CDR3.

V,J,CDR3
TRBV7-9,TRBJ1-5,CASSLEGPGQPQHF
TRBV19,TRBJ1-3,CASSLGTGNTIYF
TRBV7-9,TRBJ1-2,CASSHGGQYGYTF
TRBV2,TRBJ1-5,CASSVGVPNQPQHF
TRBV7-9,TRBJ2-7,CASSLEAGSTGAYEQYF
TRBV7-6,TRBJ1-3,CASSLGGFSGNTIYF
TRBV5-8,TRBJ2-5,CASSQRTGRRETQYF
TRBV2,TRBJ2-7,CASREGQLAYEQYF
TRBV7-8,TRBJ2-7,CASSLGASGSSYEQYF
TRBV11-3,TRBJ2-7,CASSLVRWGQRAYVSYEQYF